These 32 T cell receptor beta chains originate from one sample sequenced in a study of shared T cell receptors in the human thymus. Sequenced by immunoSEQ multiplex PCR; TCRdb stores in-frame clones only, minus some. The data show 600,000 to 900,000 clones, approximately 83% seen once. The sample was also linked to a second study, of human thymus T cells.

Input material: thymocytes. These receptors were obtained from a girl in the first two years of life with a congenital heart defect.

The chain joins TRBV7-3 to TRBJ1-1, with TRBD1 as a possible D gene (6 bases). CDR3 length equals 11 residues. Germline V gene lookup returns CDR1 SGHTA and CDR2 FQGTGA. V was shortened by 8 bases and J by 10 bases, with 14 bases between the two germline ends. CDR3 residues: CASGDIRRAFF. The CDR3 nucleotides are TGTGCCAGCGGGGACATCCGACGAGCTTTCTTT. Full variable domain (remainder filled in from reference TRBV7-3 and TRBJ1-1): GAGVSQTPSNKVTEKGKYVELRCDPISGHTALYWYRQSLGQGPEFLIYFQGTGAADDSGLPNDRFFAVRPEGSVSTLKIQRTERGDSAVYLCASGDIRRAFFGQGTRLTVV.

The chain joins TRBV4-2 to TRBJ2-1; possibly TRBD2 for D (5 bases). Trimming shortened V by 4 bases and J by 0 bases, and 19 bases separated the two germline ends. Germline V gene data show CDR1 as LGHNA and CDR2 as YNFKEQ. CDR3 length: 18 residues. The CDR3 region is CASSRLTQRKRSYNEQFF. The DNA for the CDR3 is TGTGCCAGCAGCCGACTAACCCAGCGGAAACGCTCCTACAATGAGCAGTTCTTC.

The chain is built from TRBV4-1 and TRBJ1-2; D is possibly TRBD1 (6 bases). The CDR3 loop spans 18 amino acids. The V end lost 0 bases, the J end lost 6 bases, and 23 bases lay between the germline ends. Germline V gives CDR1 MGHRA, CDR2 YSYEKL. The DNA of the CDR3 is TGCGCCAGCAGCCAAGATTTAGGGCGCACAGGGAAAGAGGATGGCTACACCTTC. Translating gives CASSQDLGRTGKEDGYTF.

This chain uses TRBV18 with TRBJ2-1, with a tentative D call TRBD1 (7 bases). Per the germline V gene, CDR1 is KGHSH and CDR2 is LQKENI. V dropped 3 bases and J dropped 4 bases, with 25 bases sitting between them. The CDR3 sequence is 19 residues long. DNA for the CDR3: TGTGCCAGCTCACCGCGGAGGGGGCCCACCCAACCTCTTTACAATGAGCAGTTCTTC. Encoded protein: CASSPRRGPTQPLYNEQFF.

The CDR3 DNA reads TGTGCCAGCAGCGCGACCGGGACAGGGAATGAAAAACTGTTTTTT. It encodes CASSATGTGNEKLFF. The J gene is TRBJ1-4, the V gene TRBV7-2; 9 nucleotides align to TRBD1. Germline lookup yields CDR1 SGHTA and CDR2 FQGNSA. CDR3 length: 15 amino acids. The V and J ends lost 5 bases and 5 bases, in that order; junction bases with no gene match: 6. Supplemented by reference TRBV7-2 and TRBJ1-4, the full variable domain reads GAGVSQSPSNKVTEKGKDVELRCDPISGHTALYWYRQSLGQGLEFLIYFQGNSAPDKSGLPSDRFSAERTGGSVSTLTIQRTQQEDSAVYLCASSATGTGNEKLFFGSGTQLSVL.

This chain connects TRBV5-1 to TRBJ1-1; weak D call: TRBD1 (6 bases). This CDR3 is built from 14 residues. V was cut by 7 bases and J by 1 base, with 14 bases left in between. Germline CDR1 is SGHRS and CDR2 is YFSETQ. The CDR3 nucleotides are TGCGCCAGCGCGGGGGGCAGGCCGAACACTGAAGCTTTCTTT. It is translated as CASAGGRPNTEAFF. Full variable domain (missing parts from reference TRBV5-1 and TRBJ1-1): KAGVTQTPRYLIKTRGQQVTLSCSPISGHRSVSWYQQTPGQGLQFLFEYFSETQRNKGNFPGRFSGRQFSNSRSEMNVSTLELGDSALYLCASAGGRPNTEAFFGQGTRLTVV.

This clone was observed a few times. The CDR3 nucleotides read TGTGCCAGCAGATCACAGGGGGGGACTGAAGCTTTCTTT. Encoded protein: CASRSQGGTEAFF. The gene calls are TRBV6-5 and TRBJ1-1; 8 nucleotides line up with TRBD1. CDR1 MNHEY and CDR2 SVGAGI come from the germline V gene. The CDR3 has 13 residues. Unmatched junction bases numbered 5, after V lost 6 bases and J lost 5 bases.

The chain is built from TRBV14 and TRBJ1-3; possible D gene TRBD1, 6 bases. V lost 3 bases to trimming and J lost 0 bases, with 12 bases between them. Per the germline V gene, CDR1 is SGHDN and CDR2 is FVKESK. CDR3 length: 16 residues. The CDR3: CASSHNRAVSGNTIYF. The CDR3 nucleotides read TGTGCCAGCAGCCACAACAGGGCTGTCTCTGGAAACACCATATATTTT.

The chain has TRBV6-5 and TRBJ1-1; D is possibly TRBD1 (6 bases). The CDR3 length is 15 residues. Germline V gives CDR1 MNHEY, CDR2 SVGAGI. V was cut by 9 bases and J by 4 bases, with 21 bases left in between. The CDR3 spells CASKSEGVASTEAFF. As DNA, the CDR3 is TGTGCCAGTAAGTCCGAGGGGGTAGCGAGCACTGAAGCTTTCTTT.

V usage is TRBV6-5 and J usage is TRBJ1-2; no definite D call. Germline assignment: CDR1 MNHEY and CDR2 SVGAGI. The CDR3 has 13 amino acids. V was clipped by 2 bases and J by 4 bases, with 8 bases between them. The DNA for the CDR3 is TGTGCCAGCAGTTACCTCAAGAGCTATGGCTACACCTTC. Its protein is CASSYLKSYGYTF.

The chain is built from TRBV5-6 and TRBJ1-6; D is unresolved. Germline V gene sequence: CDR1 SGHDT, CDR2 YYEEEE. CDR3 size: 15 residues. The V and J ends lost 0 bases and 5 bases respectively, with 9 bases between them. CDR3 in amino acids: CASSLGGNNNSPLHF. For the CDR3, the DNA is TGTGCCAGCAGCTTGGGAGGAAACAATAATTCACCCCTCCACTTT. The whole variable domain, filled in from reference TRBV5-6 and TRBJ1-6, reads DAGVTQSPTHLIKTRGQQVTLRCSPKSGHDTVSWYQQALGQGPQFIFQYYEEEERQRGNFPDRFSGHQFPNYSSELNVNALLLGDSALYLCASSLGGNNNSPLHFGNGTRLTVT.

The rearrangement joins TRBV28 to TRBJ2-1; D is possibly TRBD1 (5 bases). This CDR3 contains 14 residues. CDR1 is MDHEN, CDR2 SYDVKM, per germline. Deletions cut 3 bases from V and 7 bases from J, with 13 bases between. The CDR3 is CASSFGRVVNEQFF. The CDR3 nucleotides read TGTGCCAGCAGTTTCGGCAGGGTAGTGAATGAGCAGTTCTTC.

The CDR3 spells CSARGRTEAFF. CDR3 coding DNA: TGCAGTGCAAGGGGGCGCACTGAAGCTTTCTTT. The chain recombines TRBV20-1 with TRBJ1-1; 7 bases match TRBD1. The V gene end was trimmed by 6 bases and the J gene end by 4 bases; junction bases not matched to a gene: 2. CDR3 length: 11 residues. Per the germline V gene, CDR1 is DFQATT and CDR2 is SNEGSKA (reference sequence).

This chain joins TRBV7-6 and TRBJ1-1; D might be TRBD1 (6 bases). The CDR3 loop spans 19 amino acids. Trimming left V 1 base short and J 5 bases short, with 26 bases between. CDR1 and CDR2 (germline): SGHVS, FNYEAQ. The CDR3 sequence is CASSLGESWAEQGRTEAFF. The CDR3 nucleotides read TGTGCCAGCAGCTTAGGTGAAAGCTGGGCGGAACAGGGAAGGACTGAAGCTTTCTTT. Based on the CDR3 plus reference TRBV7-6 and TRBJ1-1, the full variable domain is GAGVSQSPRYKVTKRGQDVALRCDPISGHVSLYWYRQALGQGPEFLTYFNYEAQQDKSGLPNDRFSAERPEGSISTLTIQRTEQRDSAMYRCASSLGESWAEQGRTEAFFGQGTRLTVV.

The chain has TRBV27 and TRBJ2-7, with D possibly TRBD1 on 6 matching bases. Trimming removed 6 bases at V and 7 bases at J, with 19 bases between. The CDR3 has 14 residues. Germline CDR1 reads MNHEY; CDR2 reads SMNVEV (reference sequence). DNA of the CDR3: TGTGCCAGCAGCCCTGATGGGGGCCCAGGGGAGCAGTACTTC. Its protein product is CASSPDGGPGEQYF.

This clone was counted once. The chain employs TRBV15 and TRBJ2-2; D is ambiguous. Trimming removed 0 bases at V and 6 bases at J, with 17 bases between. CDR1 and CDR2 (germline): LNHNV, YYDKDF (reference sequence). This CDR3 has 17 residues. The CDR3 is CATSRDRLEVEAGELFF. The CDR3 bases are TGTGCCACCAGCAGAGATAGATTAGAGGTTGAGGCCGGGGAGCTGTTTTTT.

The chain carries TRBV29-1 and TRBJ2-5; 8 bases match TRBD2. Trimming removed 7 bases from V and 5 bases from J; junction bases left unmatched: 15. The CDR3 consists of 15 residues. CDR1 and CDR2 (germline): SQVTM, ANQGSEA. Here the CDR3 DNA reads TGCAGCGCCGTTGCGCCACCGGGACTAGTTGAGACCCAGTACTTC. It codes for CSAVAPPGLVETQYF.

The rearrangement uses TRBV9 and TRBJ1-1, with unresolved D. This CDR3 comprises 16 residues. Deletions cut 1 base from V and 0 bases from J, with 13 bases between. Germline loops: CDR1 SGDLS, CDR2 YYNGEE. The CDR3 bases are TGTGCCAGCAGCGTAATTCTAGGCGAAATGAACACTGAAGCTTTCTTT. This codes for CASSVILGEMNTEAFF. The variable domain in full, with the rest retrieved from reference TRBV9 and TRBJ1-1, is DSGVTQTPKHLITATGQRVTLRCSPRSGDLSVYWYQQSLDQGLQFLIQYYNGEERAKGNILERFSAQQFPDLHSELNLSSLELGDSALYFCASSVILGEMNTEAFFGQGTRLTVV.

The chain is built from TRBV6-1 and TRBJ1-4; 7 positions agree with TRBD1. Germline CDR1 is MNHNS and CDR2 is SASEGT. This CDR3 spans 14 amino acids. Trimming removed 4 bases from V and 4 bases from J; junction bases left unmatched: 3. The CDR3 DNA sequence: TGTGCCAGCAGTGCGGGACAGTTTAATGAAAAACTGTTTTTT. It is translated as CASSAGQFNEKLFF.

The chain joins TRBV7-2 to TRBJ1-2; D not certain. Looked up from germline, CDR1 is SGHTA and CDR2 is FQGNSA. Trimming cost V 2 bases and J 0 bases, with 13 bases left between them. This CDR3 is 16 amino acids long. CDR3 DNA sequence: TGTGCCAGCAGCTTACATGGGCTTCCAGCTAACTATGGCTACACCTTC. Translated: CASSLHGLPANYGYTF. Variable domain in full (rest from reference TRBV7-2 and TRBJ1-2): GAGVSQSPSNKVTEKGKDVELRCDPISGHTALYWYRQSLGQGLEFLIYFQGNSAPDKSGLPSDRFSAERTGGSVSTLTIQRTQQEDSAVYLCASSLHGLPANYGYTFGSGTRLTVV.

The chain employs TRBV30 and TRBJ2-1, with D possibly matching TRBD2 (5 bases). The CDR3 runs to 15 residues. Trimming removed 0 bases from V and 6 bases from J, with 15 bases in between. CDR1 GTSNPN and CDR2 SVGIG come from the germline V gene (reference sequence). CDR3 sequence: CAWSVWLAGLNEQFF. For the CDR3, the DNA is TGTGCCTGGAGTGTATGGCTAGCAGGACTCAATGAGCAGTTCTTC.

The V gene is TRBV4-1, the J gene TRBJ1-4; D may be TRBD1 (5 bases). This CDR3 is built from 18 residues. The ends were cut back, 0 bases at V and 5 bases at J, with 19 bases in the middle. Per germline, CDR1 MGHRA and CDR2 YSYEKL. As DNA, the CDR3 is TGCGCCAGCAGCCAAGATCTCGTAGACCGGGGGGAGAATGAAAAACTGTTTTTT. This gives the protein CASSQDLVDRGENEKLFF.

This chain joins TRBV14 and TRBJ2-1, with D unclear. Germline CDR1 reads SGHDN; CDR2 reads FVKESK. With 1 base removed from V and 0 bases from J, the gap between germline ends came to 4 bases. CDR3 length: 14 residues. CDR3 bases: TGTGCCAGCAGCCAAGGGCACTCCTACAATGAGCAGTTCTTC. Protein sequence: CASSQGHSYNEQFF. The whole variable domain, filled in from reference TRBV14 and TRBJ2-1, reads EAGVTQFPSHSVIEKGQTVTLRCDPISGHDNLYWYRRVMGKEIKFLLHFVKESKQDESGMPNNRFLAERTGGTYSTLKVQPAELEDSGVYFCASSQGHSYNEQFFGPGTRLTVL.

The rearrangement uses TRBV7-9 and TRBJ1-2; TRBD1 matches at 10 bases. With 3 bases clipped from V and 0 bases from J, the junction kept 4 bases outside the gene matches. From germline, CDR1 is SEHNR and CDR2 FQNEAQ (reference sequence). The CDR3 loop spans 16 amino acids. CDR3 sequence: CASSLGQGSANYGYTF. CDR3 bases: TGTGCCAGCAGCTTGGGACAGGGGTCAGCTAACTATGGCTACACCTTC.

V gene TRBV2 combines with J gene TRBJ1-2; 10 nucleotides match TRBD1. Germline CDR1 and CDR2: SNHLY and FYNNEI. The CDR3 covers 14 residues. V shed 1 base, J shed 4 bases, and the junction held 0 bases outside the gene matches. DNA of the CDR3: TGTGCCAGCAGTGAAGGACAGGGGGCCTATGGCTACACCTTC. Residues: CASSEGQGAYGYTF.

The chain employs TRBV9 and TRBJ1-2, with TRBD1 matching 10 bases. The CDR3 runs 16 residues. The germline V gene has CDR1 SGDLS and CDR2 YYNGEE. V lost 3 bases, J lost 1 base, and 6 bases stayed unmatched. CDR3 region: CASSGQGQGNNYGYTF. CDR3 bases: TGTGCCAGCAGCGGTCAGGGACAGGGGAATAACTATGGCTACACCTTC. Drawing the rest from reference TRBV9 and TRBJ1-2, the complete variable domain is DSGVTQTPKHLITATGQRVTLRCSPRSGDLSVYWYQQSLDQGLQFLIQYYNGEERAKGNILERFSAQQFPDLHSELNLSSLELGDSALYFCASSGQGQGNNYGYTFGSGTRLTVV.

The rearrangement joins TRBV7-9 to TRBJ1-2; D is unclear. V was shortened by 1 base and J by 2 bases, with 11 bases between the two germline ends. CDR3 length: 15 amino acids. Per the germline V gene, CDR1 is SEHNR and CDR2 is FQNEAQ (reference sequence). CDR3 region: CASSLGEGWNYGYTF. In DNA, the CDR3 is TGTGCCAGCAGCTTAGGAGAGGGTTGGAACTATGGCTACACCTTC.

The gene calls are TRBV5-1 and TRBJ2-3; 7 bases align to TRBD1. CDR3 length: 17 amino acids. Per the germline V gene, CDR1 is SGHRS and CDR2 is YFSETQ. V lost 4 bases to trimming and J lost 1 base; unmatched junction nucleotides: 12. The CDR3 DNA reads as TGCGCCAGCAGCCTTCTTCTTCGAGACAGGGGCACAGATACGCAGTATTTT. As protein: CASSLLLRDRGTDTQYF.

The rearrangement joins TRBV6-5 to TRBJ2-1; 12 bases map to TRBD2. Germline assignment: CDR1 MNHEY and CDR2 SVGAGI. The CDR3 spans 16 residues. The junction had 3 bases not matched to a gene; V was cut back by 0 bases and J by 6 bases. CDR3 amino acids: CASSYSLAGGFNEQFF. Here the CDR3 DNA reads TGTGCCAGCAGTTACTCACTAGCGGGGGGCTTCAATGAGCAGTTCTTC.

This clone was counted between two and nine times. In DNA form, the CDR3 reads TGTGCCAGCAGCCTCGATTGTCGGGACATTCCTACCGGAGCTTTCTTT. Protein sequence: CASSLDCRDIPTGAFF. The chain carries TRBV7-9 and TRBJ1-1; the D gene is possibly TRBD1 (6 bases). Germline-derived CDR1 and CDR2 are SEHNR and FQNEAQ (reference sequence). With 5 bases removed from V and 10 bases from J, the gap between germline ends came to 26 bases. CDR3 length: 16 amino acids.

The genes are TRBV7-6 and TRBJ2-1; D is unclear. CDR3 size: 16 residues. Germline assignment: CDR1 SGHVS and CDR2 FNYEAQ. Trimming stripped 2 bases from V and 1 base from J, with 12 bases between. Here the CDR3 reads CASSLYLQTSYNEQFF. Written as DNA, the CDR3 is TGTGCCAGCAGCTTATATCTCCAGACTTCCTACAATGAGCAGTTCTTC.

CDR3 in DNA: TGCGCCAGCAGTCAAGGTAGCGCCTATAATTCACCCCTCCACTTT. Amino acids: CASSQGSAYNSPLHF. V gene TRBV23-1 combines with J gene TRBJ1-6; no definite D call. TRBV23-1 counts as an open reading frame of uncertain function. This CDR3 contains 15 residues. Trimming cost V 2 bases and J 2 bases, with 7 bases left between them.